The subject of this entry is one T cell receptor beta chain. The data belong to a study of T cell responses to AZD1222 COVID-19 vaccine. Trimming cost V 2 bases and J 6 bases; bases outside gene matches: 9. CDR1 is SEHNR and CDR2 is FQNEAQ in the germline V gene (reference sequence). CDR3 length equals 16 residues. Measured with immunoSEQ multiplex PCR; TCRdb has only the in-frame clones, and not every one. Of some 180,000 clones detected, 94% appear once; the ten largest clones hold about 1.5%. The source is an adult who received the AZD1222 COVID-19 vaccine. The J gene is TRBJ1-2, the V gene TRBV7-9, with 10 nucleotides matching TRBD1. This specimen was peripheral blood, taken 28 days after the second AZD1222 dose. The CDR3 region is CASSLSSGTGADGYTF. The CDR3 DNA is TGTGCCAGCAGCTTAAGCTCCGGGACAGGGGCCGATGGCTACACCTTC.